The T cell receptor (beta chain) described here comes from a study of blood T cell repertoires in COVID-19. The length of the CDR3 is 15 residues. Germline V gives CDR1 SGHRS, CDR2 YFSETQ. Comments on this clone: One end of the junction does not line up with germline, which may come from a read error.

Authors' analysis steps: Using reference gene primer amplification, nucleated cell counts were estimated. Using immunoSEQ multiplex PCR, the repertoire was profiled, and TCRdb retains in-frame clones only, with some absent. V and J calls plus clone size are reproduced from that table; the DNA served to infer D and trimming. The sample has about 120,000 clones, 80% to 90% seen once. The chain joins TRBV5-1 to TRBJ1-6; a possible D gene is TRBD1 (6 bases). The receptor comes from a man aged 70 or older with active or convalescent COVID-19. Material for sequencing was peripheral blood. CDR3 nucleotide sequence: TGCGCCAGCAGCCCTAATTTCAGGGGTAATTCGCCCCTCCACTTT. This codes for CASSPNFRGNSPLHF.